The 17 T cell receptor beta chains below all came from one sample that was sequenced in a study of tumor-infiltrating lymphocytes in primary liver carcinoma. Production of TCR beta cDNA used around 460 ng total RNA together with a constant-region primer. ARM-PCR, slightly modified, supplied the TCR beta libraries through three nested multiplex PCR rounds. The study ran its first two PCR rounds for 9 to 10 cycles each, using TRBV1-TRBV30 forward primers and a C-beta reverse primer. Via MiXCR, TCRdb re-called the multiplex PCR reads, giving one row per CDR3 protein. The data hold 95,000 to 150,000 distinct CDR3 sequences, with 55% to 65% observed a single time. Co-extraction of RNA and DNA was performed on about 19-33 mg of unsorted bulk tissue. Sequenced input: liver tumor tissue from sampling region 1. Stated subset: tumor region T1, superior pole. These receptors all stem from a woman aged 55 to 70 with primary liver carcinoma and hepatitis B virus infection.

This clonotype was detected only a few times. The genes are TRBV28 and TRBJ2-7; D is undetermined. The germline gives CDR1 MDHEN, CDR2 SYDVKM. This CDR3 spans 13 amino acids. The ends were cut back, 3 bases at V and 9 bases at J, with 15 bases in the middle. CDR3 loop: CASSLVGSGGQYF. The DNA of the CDR3 is TGTGCCAGCAGTTTGGTTGGCAGTGGTGGGCAGTACTTC.

Ten or more counts support this clonotype. This rearrangement joins TRBV1 to TRBJ2-2; the D segment call TRBD2 is taken from the table without a DNA check. TRBV1 has pseudogene status. The CDR3 is made up of 17 amino acids. As DNA, the CDR3 is TGCACCAGCAGTTCTCTCGGCGGAGGGCTAAACACCGGGGAGCTGTTTTTT. It specifies CTSSSLGGGLNTGELFF.

This clonotype was observed many times. J is TRBJ1-4 and V is TRBV6-1; tentatively, D is TRBD1 (5 bases). CDR1 MNHNS and CDR2 SASEGT come from the germline V gene. Trimming took off 0 bases at V and 10 bases at J, with 9 bases between the two ends. The CDR3 contains 13 residues. The CDR3 DNA sequence: TGTGCCAGCAGTGAAGCGACAGTGGGAAAACTGTTTTTT. Translating gives CASSEATVGKLFF.

This rearrangement joins TRBV7-8 to TRBJ2-2; possibly TRBD2 for D (5 bases). CDR1 is SGHVS, CDR2 FQNEAQ, per germline. This CDR3 region has 17 residues. V lost 5 bases and J 4 bases, leaving 20 bases between the germline ends. CDR3 in DNA: TGTGCCAGCAGCGTTCGCTCTTACTCCGGGGTCACCGGGGAGCTGTTTTTT. Translating gives CASSVRSYSGVTGELFF.

On this clonotype: The final CDR3 position lacks the conserved phenylalanine or tryptophan, pointing to a likely read error. The DNA for the CDR3 is TGCGCGAGCAGCCAGAGCCCGGGATTAGACACTGAAGCTTTCCTT. This gives the protein CASSQSPGLDTEAFL. The chain links TRBV4-1 to TRBJ1-1; no definite D call. This CDR3 is built from 15 residues. Germline-derived CDR1 and CDR2 are MGHRA and YSYEKL.

With respect to this clonotype: One base away lies a much larger clone, so this may be a sequencing read error. V usage is TRBV28 and J usage is TRBJ2-6; D may be TRBD1 (5 bases). The germline V gene encodes CDR1 MDHEN and CDR2 SYDVKM. The CDR3 loop spans 14 amino acids. The CDR3 DNA is TGTGCCAGCAGTCTCCAGGGTGGGGCCAACATCCTGACTTTC. Translated: CASSLQGGANILTF.

A note on this clonotype: Its ends do not fully match the called genes, so a read error is possible. The chain is built from TRBV6-1 and TRBJ1-4; TRBD1 is a possible D gene (6 bases). CDR3 size: 14 residues. Germline V gene lookup returns CDR1 MNHNS and CDR2 SASEGT. The CDR3 here is CTSKVGGAGERLFF. The CDR3, as DNA: TGTACCAGCAAGGTTGGGGGCGCAGGTGAAAGACTGTTTTTT.

About this clonotype itself: One end of the junction is discordant with germline, which a read error may explain. This chain uses TRBV28 with TRBJ1-1, with D unresolved. Germline V lookup: CDR1 MDHEN, CDR2 SYDVKM. The CDR3 runs 13 residues. Here the CDR3 reads CVSSFRRNTEAFF. The CDR3 nucleotides are TGTGTCAGCAGTTTCCGAAGGAACACTGAAGCTTTCTTT. Supplemented by reference TRBV28 and TRBJ1-1, the full variable domain reads DVKVTQSSRYLVKRTGEKVFLECVQDMDHENMFWYRQDPGLGLRLIYFSYDVKMKEKGDIPEGYSVSREKKERFSLILESASTNQTSMYLCVSSFRRNTEAFFGQGTRLTVV.

The chain is built from TRBV4-2 and TRBJ2-7, with TRBD2 identical over 10 bases. V dropped 0 bases and J dropped 7; count of bases not matched to a gene: 9. The CDR3 length is 16 residues. Germline lookup yields CDR1 LGHNA and CDR2 YNFKEQ. CDR3 in amino acids: CASSQESPSGSGEQYF. The CDR3 DNA reads TGTGCCAGCAGCCAAGAGTCCCCTAGCGGGAGTGGTGAGCAGTACTTC.

The chain combines TRBV2 with TRBJ1-5; possible D gene TRBD1, 5 bases. The CDR3 spans 14 residues. Trimming removed 9 bases at V and 7 bases at J, with 19 bases between. Germline lookup yields CDR1 SNHLY and CDR2 FYNNEI. In DNA, the CDR3 is TGTGCCAGGAGCGGGACCGGGATGGGGCAGCCCCAGCATTTT. This translates into CARSGTGMGQPQHF.

A word on this clonotype: A clone one base away is much larger, so this may be a read error. The rearrangement joins TRBV12-3 or TRBV12-4 to TRBJ2-3; 9 bases match TRBD2. The CDR3 runs 16 residues. After removal of 7 bases from V and 2 bases from J, the junction contained 10 bases not matched to a gene. CDR3 loop: CASNPPAGGITDTQYF. The DNA for the CDR3 is TGTGCCAGCAATCCGCCAGCGGGAGGTATCACAGATACGCAGTATTTT.

Note on this clonotype: Being one base from a much bigger clone, this may be a read error. The rearrangement links TRBV6-1 to TRBJ1-1, with a weak D call TRBD1 (5 bases). Germline values: CDR1 MNHNS, CDR2 SASEGT. CDR3 length equals 15 residues. As DNA, the CDR3 is TGTCCCAGCAGTGAGAGGGGAGAACTGAACACTGAAGCTTTCTTT. It translates to CPSSERGELNTEAFF.

This clonotype was detected many times. The chain couples TRBV28 to TRBJ2-7; D gene unclear. CDR1 and CDR2 from the germline V gene are MDHEN and SYDVKM. Trimming shortened V by 8 bases and J by 6 bases, and 11 bases separated the two germline ends. The CDR3 consists of 11 residues. CDR3 nucleotides: TGTGCCAGCGGCTGGCGAGGCGAGCAGTACTTC. This sequence encodes CASGWRGEQYF. Full variable domain (rest looked up from reference TRBV28 and TRBJ2-7): DVKVTQSSRYLVKRTGEKVFLECVQDMDHENMFWYRQDPGLGLRLIYFSYDVKMKEKGDIPEGYSVSREKKERFSLILESASTNQTSMYLCASGWRGEQYFGPGTRLTVT.

As concerns this clonotype: The junction departs from germline at one end; a sequencing error may be responsible. The chain joins TRBV11-2 to TRBJ2-5, with a possible D match to TRBD1 (5 bases). The germline gives CDR1 SGHAT, CDR2 FQNNGV. The CDR3 contains 15 residues. The CDR3 sequence: CTSSLIMGPQDTQYF. CDR3 nucleotide sequence: TGTACCAGCAGCTTAATTATGGGGCCTCAAGACACCCAGTACTTC. Variable domain in full (rest from reference TRBV11-2 and TRBJ2-5): EAGVAQSPRYKIIEKRQSVAFWCNPISGHATLYWYQQILGQGPKLLIQFQNNGVVDDSQLPKDRFSAERLKGVDSTLKIQPAKLEDSAVYLCTSSLIMGPQDTQYFGPGTRLLVL.

As regards this clonotype: Here the CDR3 omits its conserved ending phenylalanine or tryptophan, so a read error is the likely source. This sequence joins TRBV6-6 and TRBJ1-1; D is perhaps TRBD1 (5 bases). The V end was cut by 8 bases, the J end by 5 bases, with 24 bases between. CDR1 and CDR2 from the germline V gene are MNHNY and SVGAGI (reference sequence). This CDR3 comprises 16 residues. CDR3 in amino acids: CASLPGHSPGVTEAFS. The CDR3 DNA sequence: TGTGCCAGCTTGCCGGGGCACAGCCCCGGGGTGACTGAAGCTTTCTCT.

In this sample, this clonotype turned up many times. J is TRBJ1-1 and V is TRBV13, with 8 positions matching TRBD1. Germline lookup yields CDR1 PRHDT and CDR2 FYEKMQ (reference sequence). The CDR3 has 14 residues. V lost 5 bases, J lost 4 bases, and 6 bases stayed unmatched. CDR3 sequence (DNA): TGTGCCAGCAGCCGTACAGGGGGATCCACTGAAGCTTTCTTT. Protein sequence: CASSRTGGSTEAFF. Full variable domain (rest looked up from reference TRBV13 and TRBJ1-1): AAGVIQSPRHLIKEKRETATLKCYPIPRHDTVYWYQQGPGQDPQFLISFYEKMQSDKGSIPDRFSAQQFSDYHSELNMSSLELGDSALYFCASSRTGGSTEAFFGQGTRLTVV.

A word on this clonotype: It may be a read error: a sequence one base away is much more abundant. The chain couples TRBV6-6 to TRBJ1-1; TRBD1 is a possible D gene (6 bases). This CDR3 region has 14 residues. Germline V gives CDR1 MNHNY, CDR2 SVGAGI (reference sequence). The CDR3 DNA reads as TGTGCCAGCAGGCAAGGACAGTCCCTCGCTGAAACTTTCTTT. Translated: CASRQGQSLAETFF.